Below, 15 T cell receptor beta chains from the same sample are listed, as sequenced in a study of T cells in Graves' hyperthyroidism and ophthalmopathy. RNA transcripts yielded amplified TCR beta CDR3 regions. TCR CDR3 regions were first amplified by RT-PCR with HTBI primers. TCRdb used MiXCR to reprocess the multiplex PCR reads, holding one entry per CDR3 protein. The table has some 650,000 distinct CDR3 sequences, more than 15% seen once. Sequenced material: blood. These TCRs come from a woman aged 35 to 49 with Graves' ophthalmopathy.

This clonotype was counted at least ten times. The genes are TRBV12-3 or TRBV12-4 and TRBJ1-5, with 7 bases lining up with TRBD1. The CDR3 consists of 16 residues. V dropped 5 bases and J dropped 0; count of bases not matched to a gene: 7. The CDR3 sequence is CASSNRGLGSNQPQHF. CDR3 in DNA: TGTGCCAGCAGTAACAGGGGCCTGGGTAGCAATCAGCCCCAGCATTTT.

For the CDR3, the DNA is TGTGCCAGCAGCCGAAATAGCGGGGGGGATTACAATGAGCAGTTCTTC. Translating it yields CASSRNSGGDYNEQFF. The chain links TRBV7-2 to TRBJ2-1; 11 positions match TRBD2. This CDR3 is 16 amino acids long. The V gene's germline CDR1 is SGHTA and CDR2 FQGNSA. The trim removed 5 bases at V and 4 bases at J, leaving 7 bases unmatched.

This clonotype has only a few counts. The genes are TRBV28 and TRBJ2-7, with D tentatively TRBD2 (6 bases). CDR3 size: 16 residues. Trimming left V 3 bases short and J 0 bases short, with 15 bases between. Germline V CDR1 and CDR2: MDHEN, SYDVKM. The CDR3 loop reads CASSFPMGGLSYEQYF. The DNA of the CDR3 is TGTGCCAGCAGTTTCCCCATGGGGGGACTCTCCTACGAGCAGTACTTC.

This clonotype was seen repeatedly, ten times or more. The chain couples TRBV28 to TRBJ2-3; 11 bases align to TRBD2. Germline lookup yields CDR1 MDHEN and CDR2 SYDVKM. The CDR3 runs 15 residues. V gave up 7 bases and J gave up 3 bases; unmatched junction bases: 6. The CDR3 spells CASTASGRPTDTQYF. CDR3 nucleotide sequence: TGTGCCAGCACGGCTAGCGGGAGGCCTACAGATACGCAGTATTTT.

The sample holds many counts of this clonotype. The chain is built from TRBV20-1 and TRBJ2-5, with D possibly being TRBD2 (6 bases). Trimming pared 1 base from V and 5 bases from J, leaving 17 bases between. The CDR3 sequence is 15 residues long. CDR1 and CDR2 from the germline V gene are DFQATT and SNEGSKA (reference sequence). CDR3 in amino acids: CSARGGDPGNETQYF. CDR3 DNA sequence: TGCAGTGCTAGAGGCGGGGACCCCGGGAATGAGACCCAGTACTTC.

The chain combines TRBV5-4 with TRBJ1-1; maybe TRBD1 (5 bases). Per germline, CDR1 SGHNT and CDR2 YYREEE (reference sequence). The V and J ends lost 7 bases and 0 bases respectively, with 13 bases between them. This CDR3 is 14 amino acids long. The CDR3 bases are TGTGCCAGCTCCCTCAGGGCTATGAACACTGAAGCTTTCTTT. This translates into CASSLRAMNTEAFF. Based on the CDR3 plus reference TRBV5-4 and TRBJ1-1, the full variable domain is ETGVTQSPTHLIKTRGQQVTLRCSSQSGHNTVSWYQQALGQGPQFIFQYYREEENGRGNFPPRFSGLQFPNYSSELNVNALELDDSALYLCASSLRAMNTEAFFGQGTRLTVV.

The chain has TRBV5-1 and TRBJ2-1; TRBD1 might be the D (5 bases). This CDR3 is built from 15 residues. Deletions cut 4 bases from V and 8 bases from J, with 19 bases between. The V gene's germline CDR1 is SGHRS and CDR2 YFSETQ. The CDR3 bases are TGCGCCAGCAGCCCTGGACACCCATATACGTATGAGCAGTTCTTC. This codes for CASSPGHPYTYEQFF.

This clonotype was recorded at least ten times. V and J are TRBV20-1 and TRBJ1-2; D remains unclear. Germline V gives CDR1 DFQATT, CDR2 SNEGSKA (reference sequence). Trimming stripped 6 bases from V and 5 bases from J, with 13 bases between. The CDR3 spans 12 residues. The CDR3: CSAGRTDYGYTF. CDR3 bases: TGCAGTGCGGGAAGGACGGATTATGGCTACACCTTC.

This clonotype was counted many times. The chain employs TRBV20-1 and TRBJ1-2, with 7 nucleotides matching TRBD1. The CDR3 length is 15 residues. Germline V CDR1 and CDR2: DFQATT, SNEGSKA (reference sequence). V gave up 0 bases and J gave up 5 bases; unmatched junction bases: 9. In DNA, the CDR3 is TGCAGTGCTAGAGATACAGGGGCTGACTGGTATGGCTACACCTTC. It is translated as CSARDTGADWYGYTF.

Notes on this clonotype: Possible read error: a much larger clone is one base away. The chain couples TRBV2 to TRBJ2-2; D is perhaps TRBD2 (5 bases). This CDR3 spans 14 amino acids. Trimming removed 8 bases at V and 6 bases at J, with 16 bases between. The V gene's germline CDR1 is SNHLY and CDR2 FYNNEI. CDR3 in amino acids: CASGGSTLAGELFF. CDR3 coding DNA: TGTGCCAGCGGTGGGAGCACGTTGGCCGGGGAGCTGTTTTTT. The variable domain in full, completed from reference TRBV2 and TRBJ2-2, reads EPEVTQTPSHQVTQMGQEVILRCVPISNHLYFYWYRQILGQKVEFLVSFYNNEISEKSEIFDDQFSVERPDGSNFTLKIRSTKLEDSAMYFCASGGSTLAGELFFGEGSRLTVL.

This clonotype has at least ten counts. The J gene is TRBJ1-1, the V gene TRBV27; TRBD1 is a possible D gene (5 bases). This CDR3 comprises 13 residues. Germline assignment: CDR1 MNHEY and CDR2 SMNVEV (reference sequence). Trimming removed 6 bases from V and 7 bases from J, with 15 bases in between. The CDR3 sequence is CASSPGGAYEAFF. CDR3 DNA: TGTGCCAGCAGCCCCGGCGGGGCGTATGAAGCTTTCTTT.

The rearrangement uses TRBV6-1 and TRBJ1-4; D call uncertain. This CDR3 has 13 residues. Germline V gene lookup returns CDR1 MNHNS and CDR2 SASEGT. Trimming cost V 7 bases and J 10 bases, with 16 bases left between them. CDR3 protein: CASTEGYTRKLFF. CDR3 nucleotide sequence: TGTGCCAGCACCGAAGGGTACACTAGAAAACTGTTTTTT.

This clonotype was counted at least ten times. The J gene is TRBJ2-1, the V gene TRBV7-9; perhaps TRBD2 as D (5 bases). This CDR3 has 15 amino acids. Germline V gene sequence: CDR1 SEHNR, CDR2 FQNEAQ (reference sequence). Trimming removed 4 bases at V and 0 bases at J, with 10 bases between. The CDR3: CASSSLGNSYNEQFF. The DNA for the CDR3 is TGTGCCAGCAGCTCACTAGGGAACTCCTACAATGAGCAGTTCTTC. Together with reference TRBV7-9 and TRBJ2-1, the CDR3 gives the full variable domain: DTGVSQNPRHKITKRGQNVTFRCDPISEHNRLYWYRQTLGQGPEFLTYFQNEAQLEKSRLLSDRFSAERPKGSFSTLEIQRTEQGDSAMYLCASSSLGNSYNEQFFGPGTRLTVL.

This sequence joins TRBV28 and TRBJ1-5, with 7 bases identical to TRBD1. The length of the CDR3 is 15 residues. Germline assignment: CDR1 MDHEN and CDR2 SYDVKM. V was clipped by 6 bases and J by 3 bases; unmatched bases: 8. The CDR3 spells CASSGGQRTNQPQHF. In nucleotides, the CDR3 is TGTGCCAGCAGCGGGGGACAGCGCACCAATCAGCCCCAGCATTTT.

This clonotype was counted between two and nine times. The chain recombines TRBV12-3 or TRBV12-4 with TRBJ1-2; D possibly corresponds to TRBD1 (5 bases). This CDR3 has 12 amino acids. Trimming stripped 6 bases from V and 6 bases from J, with 11 bases between. The CDR3 nucleotides are TGTGCCAGCAGCCTTAACAGGAATGGCTACACCTTC. Its translation: CASSLNRNGYTF.